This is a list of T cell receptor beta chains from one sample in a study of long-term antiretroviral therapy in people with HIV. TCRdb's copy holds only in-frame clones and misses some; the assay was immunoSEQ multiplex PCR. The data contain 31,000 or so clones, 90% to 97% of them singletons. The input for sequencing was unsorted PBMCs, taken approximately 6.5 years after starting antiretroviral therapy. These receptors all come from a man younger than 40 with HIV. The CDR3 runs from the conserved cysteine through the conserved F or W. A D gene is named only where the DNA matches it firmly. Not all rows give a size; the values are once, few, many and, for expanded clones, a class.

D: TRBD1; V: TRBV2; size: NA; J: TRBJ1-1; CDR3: CASSRDRLPRNTEAFF; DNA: TGTGCCAGCAGCCGGGACAGGCTCCCTAGGAACACTGAAGCTTTCTTT
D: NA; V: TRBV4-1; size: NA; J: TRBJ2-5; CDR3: CASSQPRLERPQYF; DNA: TGCGCCAGCAGCCAACCCCGGTTAGAGCGGCCCCAGTACTTC
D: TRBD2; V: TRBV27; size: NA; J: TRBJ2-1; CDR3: CASTGTSGRIEPNGQFF; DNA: TGTGCCAGCACCGGGACTAGCGGGAGGATCGAGCCCAATGGGCAGTTCTTC
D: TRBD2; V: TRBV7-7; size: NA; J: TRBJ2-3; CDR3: CASSLGTSADTQYF; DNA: TGTGCTAGCAGCTTAGGGACTAGCGCAGATACGCAGTATTTT
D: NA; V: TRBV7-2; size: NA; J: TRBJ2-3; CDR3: CASREGGLSTDTQYF; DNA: TGTGCCAGCAGGGAGGGTGGCCTGAGTACAGATACGCAGTATTTT
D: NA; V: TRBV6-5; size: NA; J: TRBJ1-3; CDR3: CASSRGGDGNTIYF; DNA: TGTGCCAGCAGTCGCGGCGGGGATGGAAACACCATATATTTT
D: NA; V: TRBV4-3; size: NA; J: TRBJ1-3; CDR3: CASSQDRRAAQNTIYF; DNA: TGCGCCAGCAGCCAAGATCGAAGGGCAGCTCAAAACACCATATATTTT
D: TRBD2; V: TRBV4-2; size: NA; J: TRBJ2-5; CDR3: CASSQRTSGGGETQYF; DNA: TGTGCCAGCAGCCAACGGACTAGCGGGGGGGGAGAGACCCAGTACTTC
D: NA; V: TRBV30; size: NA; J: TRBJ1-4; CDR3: CAWSAGVNEKLFF; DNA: TGTGCCTGGAGTGCCGGGGTTAATGAAAAACTGTTTTTT
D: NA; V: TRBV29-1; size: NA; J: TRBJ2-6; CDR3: CSVVTLTGANVLTF; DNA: TGCAGCGTTGTGACCCTCACTGGGGCCAACGTCCTGACTTTC
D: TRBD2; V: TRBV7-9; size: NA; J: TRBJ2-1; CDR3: CASSVGRGNEQFF; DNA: TGTGCCAGCAGCGTCGGGAGGGGCAATGAGCAGTTCTTC
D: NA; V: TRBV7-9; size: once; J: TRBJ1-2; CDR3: CASSSQRGGRNYGYTF; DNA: TGTGCCAGCAGCTCTCAACGGGGAGGAAGGAACTATGGCTACACCTTC
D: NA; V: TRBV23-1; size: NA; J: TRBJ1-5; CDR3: CASKVSGLNQPQHF; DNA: TGCGCCAGCAAAGTCTCAGGGTTAAATCAGCCCCAGCATTTT
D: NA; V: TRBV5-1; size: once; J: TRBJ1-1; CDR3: CASSLAVGNTEAFF; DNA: TGCGCCAGCAGCTTGGCAGTCGGGAACACTGAAGCTTTCTTT
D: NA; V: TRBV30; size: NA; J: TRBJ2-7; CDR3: CAWRGLYSGEQYF; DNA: TGTGCCTGGAGGGGTCTTTATAGCGGAGAGCAGTACTTC
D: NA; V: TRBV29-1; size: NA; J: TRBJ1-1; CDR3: CSVKDSLSTEAFF; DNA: TGCAGCGTCAAGGACAGTCTGAGCACTGAAGCTTTCTTT
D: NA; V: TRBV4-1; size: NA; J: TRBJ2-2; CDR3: CASSQETATNTGELFF; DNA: TGCGCCAGCAGCCAAGAAACTGCCACGAACACCGGGGAGCTGTTTTTT
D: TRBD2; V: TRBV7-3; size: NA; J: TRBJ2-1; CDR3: CASSSLPGGSAFNEQFF; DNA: TGTGCCAGCAGCTCCCTACCCGGCGGGAGTGCTTTCAATGAGCAGTTCTTC
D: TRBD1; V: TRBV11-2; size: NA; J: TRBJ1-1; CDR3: CASSEQIRTGNTEAFF; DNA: TGTGCCAGCAGCGAGCAGATAAGGACAGGGAACACTGAAGCTTTCTTT
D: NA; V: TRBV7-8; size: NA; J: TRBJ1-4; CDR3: CASSLGLDEKLFF; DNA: TGTGCCAGCAGCTTAGGGCTGGATGAAAAACTGTTTTTT
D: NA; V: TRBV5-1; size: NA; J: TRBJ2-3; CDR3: CASSLDNFLDTQYF; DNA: TGCGCCAGCAGCTTGGACAACTTTCTCGATACGCAGTATTTT
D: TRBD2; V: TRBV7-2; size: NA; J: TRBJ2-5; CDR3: CASSLIGTGGEETQYF; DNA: TGTGCCAGCAGCTTAATAGGGACTGGGGGGGAAGAGACCCAGTACTTC
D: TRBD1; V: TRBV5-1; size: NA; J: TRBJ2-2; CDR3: CASSLAGQGTANTGELFF; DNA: TGCGCCAGCAGCTTGGCCGGACAGGGGACCGCGAACACCGGGGAGCTGTTTTTT
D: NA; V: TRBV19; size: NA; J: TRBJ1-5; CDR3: CASSGFDQPQHF; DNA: TGTGCCAGCTCAGGGTTTGATCAGCCCCAGCATTTT
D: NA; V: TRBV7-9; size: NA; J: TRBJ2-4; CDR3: CASSQTGQLAKNIQYF; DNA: TGTGCCAGCAGTCAGACGGGACAACTAGCCAAAAACATTCAGTACTTC
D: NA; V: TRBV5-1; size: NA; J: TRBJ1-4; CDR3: CASSLASAEKLFF; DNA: TGCGCCAGCAGCTTGGCCTCAGCGGAAAAACTGTTTTTT
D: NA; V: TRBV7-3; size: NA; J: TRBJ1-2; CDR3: CASSLSGDSNYGYTF; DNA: TGTGCCAGCAGCTTATCCGGGGATTCTAACTATGGCTACACCTTC
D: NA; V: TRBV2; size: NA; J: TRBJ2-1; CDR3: CASSGGTQNNEQFF; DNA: TGTGCCAGCAGTGGGGGGACCCAGAACAATGAGCAGTTCTTC
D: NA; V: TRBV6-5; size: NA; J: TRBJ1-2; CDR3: CASGLNYGYTF; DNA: TGTGCCAGCGGTTTGAACTATGGCTACACCTTC
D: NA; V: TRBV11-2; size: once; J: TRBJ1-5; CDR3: CASNQVGTSNQPQHF; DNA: TGTGCCAGTAACCAGGTGGGGACAAGCAATCAGCCCCAGCATTTT
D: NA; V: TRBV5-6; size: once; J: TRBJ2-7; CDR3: CASRPRRGAYEQYF; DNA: TGTGCCAGCAGACCTCGCCGGGGCGCCTACGAGCAGTACTTC
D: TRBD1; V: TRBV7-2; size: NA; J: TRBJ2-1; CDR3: CASSSHPRDRDEQFF; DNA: TGTGCCAGCAGCTCCCACCCCCGGGACAGGGATGAGCAGTTCTTC
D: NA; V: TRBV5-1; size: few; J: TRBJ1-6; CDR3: CASATSDGRNSPLHF; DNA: TGCGCCAGCGCTACCTCGGACGGACGAAATTCACCCCTCCACTTT
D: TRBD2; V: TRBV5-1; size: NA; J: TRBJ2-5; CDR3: CASSGGTSGRETQYF; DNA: TGCGCCAGCAGCGGGGGGACTAGCGGGAGAGAGACCCAGTACTTC
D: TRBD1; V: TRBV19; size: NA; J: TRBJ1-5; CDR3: CASTSDREHQPQHF; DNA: TGTGCCAGTACCTCAGACAGGGAGCACCAGCCCCAGCATTTT
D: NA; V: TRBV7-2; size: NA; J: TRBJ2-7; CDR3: CASSYHDTGTYEQYF; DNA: TGTGCCAGCAGCTACCACGACACAGGAACCTACGAGCAGTACTTC
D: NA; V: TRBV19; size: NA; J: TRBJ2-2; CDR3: CASSMGDTETGELFF; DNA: TGTGCCAGTAGTATGGGGGATACCGAAACCGGGGAGCTGTTTTTT
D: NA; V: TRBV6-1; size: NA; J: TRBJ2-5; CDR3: CASSERWQYRETQYF; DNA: TGTGCCAGCAGTGAACGGTGGCAGTACAGAGAGACCCAGTACTTC
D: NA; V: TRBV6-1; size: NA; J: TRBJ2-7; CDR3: CASTGWDEQYF; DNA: TGTGCCAGCACGGGGTGGGACGAGCAGTACTTC
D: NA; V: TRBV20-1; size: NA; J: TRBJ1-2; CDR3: CSARSGTF; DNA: TGCAGTGCTAGGAGCGGTACCTTC
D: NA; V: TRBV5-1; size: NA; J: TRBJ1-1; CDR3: CASSTTGMNTEAFF; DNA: TGCGCCAGCAGCACCACAGGGATGAACACTGAAGCTTTCTTT
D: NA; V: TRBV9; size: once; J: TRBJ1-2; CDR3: CASSVAGYGYTF; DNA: TGTGCCAGCAGCGTAGCTGGGTATGGCTACACCTTC
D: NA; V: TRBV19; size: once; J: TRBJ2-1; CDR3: CASSIAPTAEQFF; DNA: TGTGCCAGTAGTATAGCCCCAACTGCCGAGCAGTTCTTC
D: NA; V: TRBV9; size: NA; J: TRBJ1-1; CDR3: CASSGGLMNTEAFF; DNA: TGTGCCAGCAGCGGGGGGTTAATGAACACTGAAGCTTTCTTT
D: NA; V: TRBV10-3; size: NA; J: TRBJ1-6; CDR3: CAISEPTASSPLHF; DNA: TGTGCCATCAGTGAGCCGACAGCCAGTTCACCCCTCCACTTT
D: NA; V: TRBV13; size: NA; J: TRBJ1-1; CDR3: CASSLGGNMNTEAFF; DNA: TGTGCCAGCAGCTTAGGAGGAAACATGAACACTGAAGCTTTCTTT
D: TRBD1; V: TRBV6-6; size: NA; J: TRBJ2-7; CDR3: CATGGQGLYEQYF; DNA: TGTGCCACAGGCGGACAGGGCCTCTACGAGCAGTACTTC
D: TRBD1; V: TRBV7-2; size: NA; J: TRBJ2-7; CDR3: CASSLVGQGSYEQYF; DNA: TGTGCCAGCAGCTTAGTGGGACAGGGTTCCTACGAGCAGTACTTC
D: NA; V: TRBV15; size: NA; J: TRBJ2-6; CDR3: CATSRELGRLSGANVLTF; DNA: TGTGCCACCAGCAGAGAGTTAGGGAGGCTCTCTGGGGCCAACGTCCTGACTTTC
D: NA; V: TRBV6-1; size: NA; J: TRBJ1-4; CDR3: CASSEEHRVTNEKLFF; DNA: TGTGCCAGCAGTGAAGAGCACAGGGTAACTAATGAAAAACTGTTTTTT